This TCR beta chain is drawn from a study of human T cells and chemical hapten exposure (dated by TCRdb to the early 2020s). Notes on the research overall: Libraries were pooled for sequencing, and per-sample TCR yields varied mainly because of small differences in library volumes within the pool. In alopecia patients, the study followed how the peripheral blood TCR repertoire changed in vivo over primary and secondary sensitization to diphenylcyclopropenone (DPC), a hapten. From each blood RNA sample, both TCR alpha and TCR beta chains were sequenced. What the authors observed across the whole study: After repeated subsampling, the strength of the expansion versus patch-test correlation and the threshold at which it became significant changed. No change with DPC sensitization was found in the number of TCRs above 1 in 1000 frequency, and no evidence of global repertoire structure alterations was found.

Total RNA was isolated from unfractionated whole blood collected in Tempus Blood RNA tubes. As TCR sequencing controls, five or six healthy volunteers were used, with blood taken at day 0, 2 weeks and 6 weeks. Its CDR3 holds 17 amino acids, cysteine through phenylalanine. Of the read, only the CDR3 DNA is kept; its 51 bases are in frame from base 1. From V the trimming removes 1 base and from J it removes 0 bases, while the gene matches leave 5 bases of the junction unaccounted for. CDR1 and CDR2 (SGHTA, FQGTGA) derive from the germline V gene. Receptors were amplified or captured by 5' RACE. TCRdb names Illumina MiSeq as the instrument used. Library preparation attached unique molecular identifiers to individual cDNA molecules for quantitative, reproducible TCR counting. Concerning the study's data processing: Samples had a median of approximately 93,000 TCRs, with a range from roughly 23,224 to 700,000. The Decombinator software suite was used to annotate V, J and CDR3 in the TCR reads. For the PS versus PT1 abundance plots, all samples were subsampled to the same number of TCRs (28,000). Expanded TCRs were defined as absent before sensitization and observed at least eight times at the 2-week time point. Using fastp at Q25 and MiXCR, TCRdb reprocessed the public reads and kept productive beta chains. Rows are unified per CDR3 protein, each entry keeping the most common DNA and genes. TCRdb's processing, not the study's, gives the V and J calls here. In all, the sample holds 120,000 to 150,000 distinct CDR3 sequences, and about 4% of those were seen once. The ten largest clones add up to about 1.3% of the sample.

This clonotype was observed many times. Which antigen it targets is not known. No much larger clonotype is one base removed from it; base qualities were not supplied. The sequence was obtained from a female donor in good health. The rearranged segments are TRBV7-3 and TRBJ2-1; TRBD1 matches 8 bases in the middle. DNA sequence: TGTGCCAGCAGCTTAATGGCGACAGGGGTCTCCTACAATGAGCAGTTCTTC. Its translation reads: CASSLMATGVSYNEQFF.